This T cell receptor (beta chain) came from a study of control samples from healthy donors and cancer patients. The CDR3 is 16 residues long. Trimming at V came to 4 bases and at J to 7 bases, leaving 8 bases not matched to a gene. The germline V gene has CDR1 ENHRY and CDR2 SYGVKD. Sequencing used immunoSEQ multiplex PCR; TCRdb keeps in-frame clones, though not all of them. The sample holds 50,000 to 75,000 clones, around 90% seen once. The receptor was derived from a man aged 55-75 years with colorectal cancer. What was sequenced was PBMCs. This rearrangement joins TRBV10-3 to TRBJ2-1, with TRBD2 matching 12 bases. The CDR3 is CAISASSGGARNEQFF. CDR3 bases: TGTGCCATCAGTGCATCTAGCGGGGGGGCGAGGAATGAGCAGTTCTTC.